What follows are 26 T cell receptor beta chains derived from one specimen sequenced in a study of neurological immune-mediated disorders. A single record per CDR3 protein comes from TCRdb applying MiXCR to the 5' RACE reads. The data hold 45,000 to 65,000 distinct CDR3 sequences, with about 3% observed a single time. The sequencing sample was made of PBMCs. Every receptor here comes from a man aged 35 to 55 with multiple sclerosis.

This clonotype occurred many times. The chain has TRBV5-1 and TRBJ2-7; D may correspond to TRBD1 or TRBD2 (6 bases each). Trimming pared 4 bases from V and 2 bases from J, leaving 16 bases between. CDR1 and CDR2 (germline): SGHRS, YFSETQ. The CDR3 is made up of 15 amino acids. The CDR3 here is CASSAGRGPPYEQYF. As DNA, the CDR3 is TGCGCCAGCAGCGCGGGACGGGGGCCTCCCTACGAGCAGTACTTC.

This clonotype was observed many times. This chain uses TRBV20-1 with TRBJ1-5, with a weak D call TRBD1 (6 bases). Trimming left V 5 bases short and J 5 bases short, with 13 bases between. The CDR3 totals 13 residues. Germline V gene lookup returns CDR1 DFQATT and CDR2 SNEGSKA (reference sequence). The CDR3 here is CSAPTGWDQPQHF. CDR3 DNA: TGCAGTGCTCCAACAGGGTGGGATCAGCCCCAGCATTTT.

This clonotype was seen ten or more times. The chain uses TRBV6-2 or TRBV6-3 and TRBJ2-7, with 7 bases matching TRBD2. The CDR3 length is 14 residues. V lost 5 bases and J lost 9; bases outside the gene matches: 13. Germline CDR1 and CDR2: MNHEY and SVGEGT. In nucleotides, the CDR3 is TGTGCCAGCAGTCTTAGCGGGTCCGCCGGGGGGCAGTACTTC. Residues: CASSLSGSAGGQYF.

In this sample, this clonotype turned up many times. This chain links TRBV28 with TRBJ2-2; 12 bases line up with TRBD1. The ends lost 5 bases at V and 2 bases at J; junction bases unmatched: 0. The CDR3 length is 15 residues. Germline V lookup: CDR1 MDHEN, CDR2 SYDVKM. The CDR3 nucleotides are TGTGCCAGCAGTGGGACAGGGGGCAACACCGGGGAGCTGTTTTTT. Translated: CASSGTGGNTGELFF.

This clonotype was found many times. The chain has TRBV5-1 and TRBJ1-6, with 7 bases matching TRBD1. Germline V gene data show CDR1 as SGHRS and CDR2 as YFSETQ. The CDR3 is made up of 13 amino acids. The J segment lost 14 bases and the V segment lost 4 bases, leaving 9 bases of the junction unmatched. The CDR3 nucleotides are TGCGCCAGCAGCATTGCCGGGACAGACACCCTCCACTTT. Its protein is CASSIAGTDTLHF.

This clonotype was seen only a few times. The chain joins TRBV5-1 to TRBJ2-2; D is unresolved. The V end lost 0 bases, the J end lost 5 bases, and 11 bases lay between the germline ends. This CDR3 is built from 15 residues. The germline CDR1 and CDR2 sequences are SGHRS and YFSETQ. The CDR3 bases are TGCGCCAGCAGCTTGGGCGGCAGGAGAACCGGGGAGCTGTTTTTT. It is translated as CASSLGGRRTGELFF.

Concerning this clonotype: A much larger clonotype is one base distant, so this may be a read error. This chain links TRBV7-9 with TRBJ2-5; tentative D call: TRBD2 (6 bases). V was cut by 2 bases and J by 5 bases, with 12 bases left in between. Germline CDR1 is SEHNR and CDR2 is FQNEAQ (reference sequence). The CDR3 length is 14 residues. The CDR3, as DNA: TGTGCCAGCAGCTTAAATGAAGGGAGGGAGACCCAGTACTTC. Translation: CASSLNEGRETQYF.

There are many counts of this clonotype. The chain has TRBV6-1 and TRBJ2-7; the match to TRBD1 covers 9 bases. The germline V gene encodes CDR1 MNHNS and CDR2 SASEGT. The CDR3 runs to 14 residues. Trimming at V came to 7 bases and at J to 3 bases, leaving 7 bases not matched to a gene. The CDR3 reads CASTGDRANYEQYF. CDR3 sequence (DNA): TGTGCCAGCACTGGGGACAGGGCGAACTACGAGCAGTACTTC.

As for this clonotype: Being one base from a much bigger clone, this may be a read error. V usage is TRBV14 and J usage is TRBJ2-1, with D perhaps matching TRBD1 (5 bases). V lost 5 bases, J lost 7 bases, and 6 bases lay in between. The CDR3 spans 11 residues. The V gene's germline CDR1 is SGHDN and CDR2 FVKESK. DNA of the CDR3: TGTGCCAGCAGCAAGGGGAATGAGCAGTTCTTC. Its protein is CASSKGNEQFF.

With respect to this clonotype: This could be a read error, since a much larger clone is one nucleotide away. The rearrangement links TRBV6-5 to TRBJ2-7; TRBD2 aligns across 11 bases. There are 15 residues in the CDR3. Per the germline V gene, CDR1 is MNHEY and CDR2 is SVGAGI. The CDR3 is CASSYSSGGAYEQCF. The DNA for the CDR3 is TGTGCCAGCAGTTACTCTAGCGGGGGGGCCTACGAGCAGTGCTTC.

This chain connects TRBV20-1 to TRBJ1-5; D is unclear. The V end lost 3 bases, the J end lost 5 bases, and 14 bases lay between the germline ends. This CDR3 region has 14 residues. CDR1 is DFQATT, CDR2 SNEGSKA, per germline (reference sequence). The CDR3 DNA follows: TGCAGTGCTAGTGCCCCTAATCTTTATCAGCCCCAGCATTTT. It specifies CSASAPNLYQPQHF.

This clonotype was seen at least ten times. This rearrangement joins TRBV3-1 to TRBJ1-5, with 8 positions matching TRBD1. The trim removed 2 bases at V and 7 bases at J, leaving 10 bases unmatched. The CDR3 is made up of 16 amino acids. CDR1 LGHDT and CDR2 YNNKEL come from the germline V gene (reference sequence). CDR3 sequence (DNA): TGTGCCAGCAGCCAACAGGGGGCGACCGGGGGGCAGCCCCAGCATTTT. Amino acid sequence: CASSQQGATGGQPQHF.

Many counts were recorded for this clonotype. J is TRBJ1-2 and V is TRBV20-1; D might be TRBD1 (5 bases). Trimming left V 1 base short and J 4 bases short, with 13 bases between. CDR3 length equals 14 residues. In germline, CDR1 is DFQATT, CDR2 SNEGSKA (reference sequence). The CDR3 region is CSARAVTEGYGYTF. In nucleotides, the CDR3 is TGCAGTGCTAGAGCCGTGACAGAAGGCTATGGCTACACCTTC.

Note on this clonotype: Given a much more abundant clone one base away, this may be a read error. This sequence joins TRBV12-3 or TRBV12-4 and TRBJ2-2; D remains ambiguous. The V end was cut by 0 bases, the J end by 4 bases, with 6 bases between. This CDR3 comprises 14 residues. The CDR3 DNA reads TGTGCCAGCAGTTTAGCGCTAAGCACCGGGGAGCTGTTTTTT. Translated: CASSLALSTGELFF.

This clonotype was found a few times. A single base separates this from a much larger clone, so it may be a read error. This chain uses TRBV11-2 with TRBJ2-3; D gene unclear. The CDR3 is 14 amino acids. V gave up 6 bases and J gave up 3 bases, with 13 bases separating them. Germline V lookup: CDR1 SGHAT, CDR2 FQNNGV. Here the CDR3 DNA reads TGTGCCAGCAGGGCTAGAAAGGGAACAGATACGCAGTATTTT. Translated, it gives CASRARKGTDTQYF. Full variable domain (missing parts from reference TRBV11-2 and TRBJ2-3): EAGVAQSPRYKIIEKRQSVAFWCNPISGHATLYWYQQILGQGPKLLIQFQNNGVVDDSQLPKDRFSAERLKGVDSTLKIQPAKLEDSAVYLCASRARKGTDTQYFGPGTRLTVL.

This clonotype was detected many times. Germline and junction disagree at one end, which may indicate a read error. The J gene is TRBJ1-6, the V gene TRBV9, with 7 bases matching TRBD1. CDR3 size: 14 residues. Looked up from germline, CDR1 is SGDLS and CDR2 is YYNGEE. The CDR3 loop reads CASSGGDSYSPLNF. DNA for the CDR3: TGTGCCAGCAGCGGAGGGGACAGCTATTCACCCCTCAACTTT. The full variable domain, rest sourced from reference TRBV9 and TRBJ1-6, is DSGVTQTPKHLITATGQRVTLRCSPRSGDLSVYWYQQSLDQGLQFLIQYYNGEERAKGNILERFSAQQFPDLHSELNLSSLELGDSALYFCASSGGDSYSPLNFGNGTRLTVT.

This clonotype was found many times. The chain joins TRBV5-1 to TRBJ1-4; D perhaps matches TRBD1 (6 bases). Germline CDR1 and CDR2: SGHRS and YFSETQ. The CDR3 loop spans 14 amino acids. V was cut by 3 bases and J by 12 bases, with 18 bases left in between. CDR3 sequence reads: CASSSDRPPGELFF. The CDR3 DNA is TGCGCCAGCAGCTCGGACAGACCTCCCGGGGAACTGTTTTTT.

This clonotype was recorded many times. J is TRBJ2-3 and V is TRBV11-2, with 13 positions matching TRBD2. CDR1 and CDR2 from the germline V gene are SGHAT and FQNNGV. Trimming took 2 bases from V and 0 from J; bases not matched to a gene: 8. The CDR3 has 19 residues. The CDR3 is CASSLPTSGGFTSTDTQYF. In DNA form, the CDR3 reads TGTGCCAGCAGCTTACCGACTAGCGGGGGGTTCACTAGCACAGATACGCAGTATTTT. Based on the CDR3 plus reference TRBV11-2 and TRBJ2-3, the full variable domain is EAGVAQSPRYKIIEKRQSVAFWCNPISGHATLYWYQQILGQGPKLLIQFQNNGVVDDSQLPKDRFSAERLKGVDSTLKIQPAKLEDSAVYLCASSLPTSGGFTSTDTQYFGPGTRLTVL.

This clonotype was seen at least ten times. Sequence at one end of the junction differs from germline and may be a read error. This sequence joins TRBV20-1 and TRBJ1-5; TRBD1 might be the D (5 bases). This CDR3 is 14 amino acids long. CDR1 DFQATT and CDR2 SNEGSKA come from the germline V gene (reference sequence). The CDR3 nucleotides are TGCAGTGCCGGGGAGGGACTGATGAATCAGCCCCAGAATTTT. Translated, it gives CSAGEGLMNQPQNF.

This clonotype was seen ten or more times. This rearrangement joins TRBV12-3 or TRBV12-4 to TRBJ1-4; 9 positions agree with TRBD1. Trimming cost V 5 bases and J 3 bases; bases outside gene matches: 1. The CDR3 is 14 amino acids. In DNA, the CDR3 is TGTGCCAGCAGTCGACAGGGGGCTAATGAAAAACTGTTTTTT. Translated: CASSRQGANEKLFF.

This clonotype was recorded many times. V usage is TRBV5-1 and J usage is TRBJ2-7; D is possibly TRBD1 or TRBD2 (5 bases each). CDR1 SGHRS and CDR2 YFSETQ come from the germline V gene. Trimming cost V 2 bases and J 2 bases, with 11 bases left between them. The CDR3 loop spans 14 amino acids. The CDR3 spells CASSLEGPPYEQYF. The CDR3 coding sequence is TGCGCCAGCAGCTTAGAGGGGCCCCCCTACGAGCAGTACTTC.

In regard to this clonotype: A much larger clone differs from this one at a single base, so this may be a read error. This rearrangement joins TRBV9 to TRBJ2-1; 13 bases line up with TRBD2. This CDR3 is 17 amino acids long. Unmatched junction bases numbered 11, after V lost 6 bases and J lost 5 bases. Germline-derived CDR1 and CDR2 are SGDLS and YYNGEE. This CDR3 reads CASNKNSGTSGDNEQFF. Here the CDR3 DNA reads TGTGCCAGCAACAAAAACTCCGGGACTAGCGGGGACAATGAGCAGTTCTTC.

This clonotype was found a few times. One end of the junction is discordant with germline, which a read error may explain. CDR3: CASSYRGNQPQNF. The CDR3, as DNA: TGTGCCAGCTCATACAGGGGTAATCAGCCCCAGAATTTT. V usage is TRBV18 and J usage is TRBJ1-5; 7 bases agree with TRBD1. The germline V gene encodes CDR1 KGHSH and CDR2 LQKENI. CDR3 length: 13 amino acids.

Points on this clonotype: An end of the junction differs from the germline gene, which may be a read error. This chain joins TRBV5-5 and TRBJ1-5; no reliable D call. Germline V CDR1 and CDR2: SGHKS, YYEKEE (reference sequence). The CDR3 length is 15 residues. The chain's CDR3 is CASSSRPGSNQPQNF. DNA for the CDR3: TGTGCCAGCAGCTCCCGGCCGGGGTCCAATCAGCCCCAGAATTTT.

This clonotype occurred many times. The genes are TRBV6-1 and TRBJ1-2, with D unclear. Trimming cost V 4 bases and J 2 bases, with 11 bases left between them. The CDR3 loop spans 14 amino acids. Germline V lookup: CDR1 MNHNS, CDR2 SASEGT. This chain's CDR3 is CASSVRTGNYGYTF. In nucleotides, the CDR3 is TGTGCCAGCAGTGTCCGGACGGGCAACTATGGCTACACCTTC.

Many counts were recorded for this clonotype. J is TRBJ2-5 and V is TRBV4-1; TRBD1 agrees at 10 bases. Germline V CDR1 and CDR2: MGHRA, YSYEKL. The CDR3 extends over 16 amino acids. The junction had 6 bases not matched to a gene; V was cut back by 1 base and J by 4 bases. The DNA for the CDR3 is TGCGCCAGCAGCCAAGTGCGGACAGGGGGGCGAGAGACCCAGTACTTC. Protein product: CASSQVRTGGRETQYF.